One sample yielded the 4 T cell receptor beta chains listed below, sequenced in a study of human T cells and chemical hapten exposure. Time point described: pre-sensitization, week 0. Treatment of the sample: therapeutic diphenylcyclopropenone sensitization with weekly scalp DPC. TCRdb re-called the RACE reads through MiXCR, storing one row per CDR3 protein. The sample shows about 51,000 distinct CDR3 sequences, around 9.4% of them seen only once. Sequenced here: whole blood, sampled in connection with sensitization to the hapten diphenylcyclopropenone (DPC). These receptors came from a woman aged 40 to 50 with alopecia areata. Some clones in this sample may be carry-over from other donors' samples.

The chain carries TRBV4-3 and TRBJ2-3, with D tentatively TRBD1 (6 bases). CDR1 is LGHNA and CDR2 is YSLEER in the germline V gene. This CDR3 has 15 residues. Trimming took off 5 bases at V and 1 base at J, with 13 bases between the two ends. This chain's CDR3 is CASSARDTRTDTQYF. For the CDR3, the DNA is TGCGCCAGCAGCGCTAGGGACACCCGCACAGATACGCAGTATTTT.

The chain is built from TRBV5-1 and TRBJ2-1; possibly TRBD1 for D (6 bases). V lost 0 bases, J lost 7 bases, and 14 bases lay in between. CDR1 and CDR2 (germline): SGHRS, YFSETQ. CDR3 size: 15 residues. The CDR3, as DNA: TGCGCCAGCAGCTTGGCCAACACACAGGGTAATGAGCAGTTCTTC. Its translation is CASSLANTQGNEQFF.

The CDR3 spells CASSRATNEQFF. The CDR3 DNA follows: TGTGCCAGCAGCCGGGCCACCAATGAGCAGTTCTTC. This chain connects TRBV3-1 to TRBJ2-1; no clear D gene. The V gene's germline CDR1 is LGHDT and CDR2 YNNKEL (reference sequence). V was clipped by 4 bases and J by 6 bases, with 7 bases between them. The CDR3 has 12 amino acids.

The DNA of the CDR3 is TGTGCCAGCAGCTCGCGCTACACCGGGGAGCTGTTTTTT. As protein: CASSSRYTGELFF. The chain has TRBV11-1 and TRBJ2-2; no reliable D call. This CDR3 contains 13 residues. V shed 4 bases and J shed 3 bases, with 6 bases lying between them. Per germline, CDR1 SGHAT and CDR2 FQDESV (reference sequence).